The clone carrying this TCR beta chain was detected a few times. The antigen remains unidentified. These data are taken from a study of response to subunit inactivated influenza vaccine. TCRdb redid the calling of the RT-PCR reads with MiXCR, one entry per CDR3 protein. Of under 950,000 distinct CDR3 sequences in the sample, approximately 21% were seen once. Whole-study findings and limits: It was suggested by the authors that few new T cells are recruited by each seasonal influenza vaccination.

The material was PBMCs from blood, obtained more than 4 days after vaccination. The sequence came from a middle-aged man who received an inactivated influenza vaccine.

CDR3 loop: CSARPAGTHYEQYF. The CDR3, as DNA: TGCAGTGCTAGACCGGCGGGGACCCACTACGAGCAGTACTTC. This chain links TRBV20-1 with TRBJ2-7, with a weak D call TRBD2 (6 bases). CDR1 is DFQATT and CDR2 is SNEGSKA in the germline V gene (reference sequence). The CDR3 totals 14 residues. V lost 2 bases and J 3 bases, leaving 14 bases between the germline ends.